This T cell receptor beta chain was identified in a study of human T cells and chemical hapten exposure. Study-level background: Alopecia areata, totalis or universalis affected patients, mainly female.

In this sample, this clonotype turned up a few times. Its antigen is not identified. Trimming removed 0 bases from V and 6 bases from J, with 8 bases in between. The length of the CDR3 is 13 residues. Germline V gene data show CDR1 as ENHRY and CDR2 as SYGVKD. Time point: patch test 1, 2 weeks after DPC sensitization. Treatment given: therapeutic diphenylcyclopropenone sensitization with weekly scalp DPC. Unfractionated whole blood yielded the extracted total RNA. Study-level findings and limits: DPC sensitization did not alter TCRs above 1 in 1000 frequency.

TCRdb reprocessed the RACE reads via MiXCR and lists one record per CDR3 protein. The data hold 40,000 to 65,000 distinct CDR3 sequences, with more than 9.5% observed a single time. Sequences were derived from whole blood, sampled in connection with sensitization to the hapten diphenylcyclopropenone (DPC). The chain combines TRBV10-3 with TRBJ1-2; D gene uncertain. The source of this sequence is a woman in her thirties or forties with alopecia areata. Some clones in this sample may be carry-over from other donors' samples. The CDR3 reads CAISESPADGYTF. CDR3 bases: TGTGCCATCAGTGAGTCACCAGCCGATGGCTACACCTTC.